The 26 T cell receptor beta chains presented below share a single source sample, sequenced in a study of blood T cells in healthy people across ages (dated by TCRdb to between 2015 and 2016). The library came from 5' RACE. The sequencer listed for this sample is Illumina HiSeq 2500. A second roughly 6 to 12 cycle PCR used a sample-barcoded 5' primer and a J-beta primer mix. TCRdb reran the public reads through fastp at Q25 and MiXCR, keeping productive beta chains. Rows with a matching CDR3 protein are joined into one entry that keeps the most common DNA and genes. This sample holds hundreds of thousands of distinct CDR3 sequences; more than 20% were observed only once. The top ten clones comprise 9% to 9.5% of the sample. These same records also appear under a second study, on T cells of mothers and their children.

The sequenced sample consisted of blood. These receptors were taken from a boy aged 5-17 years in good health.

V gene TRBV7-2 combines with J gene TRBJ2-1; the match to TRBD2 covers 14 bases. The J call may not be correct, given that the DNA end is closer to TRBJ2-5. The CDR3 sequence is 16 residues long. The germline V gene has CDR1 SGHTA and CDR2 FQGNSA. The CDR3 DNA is TGTGCCAGCAGCCACCCGACTAGCGGGGGGGAGGTGACCCAGTACTTC. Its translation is CASSHPTSGGEVTQYF.

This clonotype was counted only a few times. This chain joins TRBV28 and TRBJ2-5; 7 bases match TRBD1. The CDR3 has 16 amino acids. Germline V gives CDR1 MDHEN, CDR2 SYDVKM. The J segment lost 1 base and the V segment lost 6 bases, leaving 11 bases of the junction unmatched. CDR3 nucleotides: TGTGCCAGCAGCTCACGATCAGGGACAGCCCAAGAGACCCAGTACTTC. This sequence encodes CASSSRSGTAQETQYF.

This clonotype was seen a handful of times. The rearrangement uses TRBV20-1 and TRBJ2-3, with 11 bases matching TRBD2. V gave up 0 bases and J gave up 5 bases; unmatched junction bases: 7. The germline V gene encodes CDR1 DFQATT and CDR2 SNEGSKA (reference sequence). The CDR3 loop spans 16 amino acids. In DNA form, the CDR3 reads TGCAGTGCTAGAGATCCAACTAGCGGGAGCGTAGATACGCAGTATTTT. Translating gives CSARDPTSGSVDTQYF.

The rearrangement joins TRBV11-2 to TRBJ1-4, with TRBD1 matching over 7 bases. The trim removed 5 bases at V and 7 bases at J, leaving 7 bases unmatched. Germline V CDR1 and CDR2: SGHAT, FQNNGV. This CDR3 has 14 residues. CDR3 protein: CASSPGGTVEKLFF. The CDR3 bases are TGTGCCAGCAGCCCCGGTGGGACAGTTGAAAAACTGTTTTTT. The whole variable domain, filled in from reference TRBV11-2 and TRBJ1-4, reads EAGVAQSPRYKIIEKRQSVAFWCNPISGHATLYWYQQILGQGPKLLIQFQNNGVVDDSQLPKDRFSAERLKGVDSTLKIQPAKLEDSAVYLCASSPGGTVEKLFFGSGTQLSVL.

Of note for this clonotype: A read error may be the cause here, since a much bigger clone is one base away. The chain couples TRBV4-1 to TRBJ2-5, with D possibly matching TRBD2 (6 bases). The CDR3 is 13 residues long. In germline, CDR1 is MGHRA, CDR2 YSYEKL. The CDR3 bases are TGCGCCAGCAGCCAAGATACGGGGGATACCCAGTGCTTC. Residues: CASSQDTGDTQCF.

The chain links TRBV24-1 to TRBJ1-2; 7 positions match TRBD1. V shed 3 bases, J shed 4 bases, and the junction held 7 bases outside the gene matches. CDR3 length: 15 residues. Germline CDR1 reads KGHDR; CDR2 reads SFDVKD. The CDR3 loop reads CATSDPTQGSYGYTF. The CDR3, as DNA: TGTGCCACCAGTGATCCTACACAGGGGTCCTATGGCTACACCTTC.

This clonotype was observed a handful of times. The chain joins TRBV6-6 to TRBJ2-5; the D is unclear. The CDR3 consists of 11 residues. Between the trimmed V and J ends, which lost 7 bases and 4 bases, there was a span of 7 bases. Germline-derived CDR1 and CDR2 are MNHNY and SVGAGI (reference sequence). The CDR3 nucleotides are TGTGCCAGCACCGAATCAGAGACCCAGTACTTC. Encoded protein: CASTESETQYF.

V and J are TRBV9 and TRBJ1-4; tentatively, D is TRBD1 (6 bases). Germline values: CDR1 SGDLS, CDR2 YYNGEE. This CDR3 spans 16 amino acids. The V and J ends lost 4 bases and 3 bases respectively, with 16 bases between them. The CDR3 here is CASSSDPGAANEKLFF. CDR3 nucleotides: TGTGCCAGCAGCTCCGATCCAGGGGCGGCTAATGAAAAACTGTTTTTT.

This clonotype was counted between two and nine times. The CDR3 reads CSVGWGSYEQYF. The DNA for the CDR3 is TGCAGCGTTGGTTGGGGATCCTACGAGCAGTACTTC. J is TRBJ2-7 and V is TRBV29-1, with D hard to call. Germline V gives CDR1 SQVTM, CDR2 ANQGSEA. The CDR3 length is 12 residues. V was shortened by 4 bases and J by 1 base, with 8 bases between the two germline ends.

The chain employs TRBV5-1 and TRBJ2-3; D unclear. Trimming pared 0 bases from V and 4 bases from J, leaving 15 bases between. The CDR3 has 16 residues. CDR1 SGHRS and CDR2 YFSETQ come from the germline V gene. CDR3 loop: CASSLARREAPDTQYF. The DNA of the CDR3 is TGCGCCAGCAGCTTGGCCCGTCGTGAGGCCCCAGATACGCAGTATTTT.

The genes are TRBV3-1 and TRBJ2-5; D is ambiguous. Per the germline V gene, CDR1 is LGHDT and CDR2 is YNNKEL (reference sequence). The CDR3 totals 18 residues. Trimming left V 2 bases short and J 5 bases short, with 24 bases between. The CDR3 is CASSQTPAKWRALETQYF. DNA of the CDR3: TGTGCCAGCAGCCAAACACCCGCAAAATGGCGAGCTTTGGAGACCCAGTACTTC.

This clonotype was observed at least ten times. The CDR3 nucleotides read TGCAGCGTTGAGAAAGGAGGAGAGACCCAGTACTTC. Translation: CSVEKGGETQYF. The chain combines TRBV29-1 with TRBJ2-5; D is possibly TRBD2 (5 bases). There are 12 residues in the CDR3. V lost 3 bases, J lost 4 bases, and 9 bases lay in between. The germline V gene has CDR1 SQVTM and CDR2 ANQGSEA.

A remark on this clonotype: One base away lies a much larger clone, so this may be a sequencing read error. CDR3 sequence: CASSQDSGGSGANVLAF. The CDR3 DNA follows: TGCGCCAGCAGCCAAGATTCGGGCGGCTCTGGGGCCAACGTCCTGGCTTTC. This chain joins TRBV4-3 and TRBJ2-6; D may be TRBD1 (5 bases). This CDR3 is built from 17 residues. The V gene's germline CDR1 is LGHNA and CDR2 YSLEER.

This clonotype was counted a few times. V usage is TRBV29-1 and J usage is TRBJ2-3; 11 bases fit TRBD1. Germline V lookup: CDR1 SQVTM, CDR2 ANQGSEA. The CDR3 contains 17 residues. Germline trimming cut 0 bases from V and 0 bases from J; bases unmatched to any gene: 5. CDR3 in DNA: TGCAGCGTTGAAGATGAGGGGACAGGGGGAAGCACAGATACGCAGTATTTT. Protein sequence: CSVEDEGTGGSTDTQYF.

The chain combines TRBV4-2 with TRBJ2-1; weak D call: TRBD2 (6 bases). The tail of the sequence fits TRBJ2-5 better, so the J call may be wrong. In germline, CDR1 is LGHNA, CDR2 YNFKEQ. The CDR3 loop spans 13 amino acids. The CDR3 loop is CASSQAQEGTQYF. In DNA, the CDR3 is TGTGCCAGCAGCCAAGCCCAGGAGGGGACCCAGTACTTC.

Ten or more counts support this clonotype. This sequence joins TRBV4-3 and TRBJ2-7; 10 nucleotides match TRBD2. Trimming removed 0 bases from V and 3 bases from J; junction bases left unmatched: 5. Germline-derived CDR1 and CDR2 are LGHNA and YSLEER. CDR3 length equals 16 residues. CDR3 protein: CASSQDLAGVVYEQYF. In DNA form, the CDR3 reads TGCGCCAGCAGCCAAGATCTAGCGGGGGTCGTCTACGAGCAGTACTTC.

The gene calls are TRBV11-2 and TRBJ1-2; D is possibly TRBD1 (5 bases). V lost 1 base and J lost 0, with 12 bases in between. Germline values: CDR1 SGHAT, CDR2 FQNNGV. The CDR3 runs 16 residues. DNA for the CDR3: TGTGCCAGCAGCTTAGGGCCCAGGGTTCCTAACTATGGCTACACCTTC. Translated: CASSLGPRVPNYGYTF.

The CDR3 sequence is CASSSAGRFTYEQYF. The CDR3 DNA sequence: TGTGCCAGCAGCTCAGCGGGCCGATTCACCTACGAGCAGTACTTC. The chain is built from TRBV5-6 and TRBJ2-5; D might be TRBD2 (6 bases). The DNA end is a closer match to TRBJ2-7, so the J assignment may be wrong. CDR1 is SGHDT, CDR2 YYEEEE, per germline. This CDR3 comprises 15 residues.

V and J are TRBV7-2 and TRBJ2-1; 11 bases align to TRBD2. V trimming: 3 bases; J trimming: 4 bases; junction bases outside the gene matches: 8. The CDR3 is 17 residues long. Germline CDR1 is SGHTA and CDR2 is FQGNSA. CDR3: CASSFIPGTSGYNEQFF. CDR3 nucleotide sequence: TGTGCCAGCAGCTTCATACCCGGGACTAGCGGATACAATGAGCAGTTCTTC.

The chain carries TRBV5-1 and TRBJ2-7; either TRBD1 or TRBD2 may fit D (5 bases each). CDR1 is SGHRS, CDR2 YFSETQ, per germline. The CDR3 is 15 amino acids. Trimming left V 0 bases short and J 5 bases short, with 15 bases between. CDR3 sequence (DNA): TGCGCCAGCAGCTTGGAGGGACGCAGCCTAGACGAGCAGTACTTC. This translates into CASSLEGRSLDEQYF.

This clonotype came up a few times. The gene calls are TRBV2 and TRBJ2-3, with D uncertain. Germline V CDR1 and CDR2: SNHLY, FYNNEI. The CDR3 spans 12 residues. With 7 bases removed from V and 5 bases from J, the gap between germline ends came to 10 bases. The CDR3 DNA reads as TGTGCCAGCACACGAGACGGAGATACGCAGTATTTT. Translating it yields CASTRDGDTQYF. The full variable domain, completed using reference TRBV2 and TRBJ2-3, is EPEVTQTPSHQVTQMGQEVILRCVPISNHLYFYWYRQILGQKVEFLVSFYNNEISEKSEIFDDQFSVERPDGSNFTLKIRSTKLEDSAMYFCASTRDGDTQYFGPGTRLTVL.

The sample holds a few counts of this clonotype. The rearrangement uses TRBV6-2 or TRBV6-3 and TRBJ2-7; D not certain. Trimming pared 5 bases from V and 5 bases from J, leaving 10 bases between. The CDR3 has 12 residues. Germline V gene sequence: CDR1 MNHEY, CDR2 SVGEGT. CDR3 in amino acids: CASSVTYHEQYF. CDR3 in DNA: TGTGCCAGCAGTGTGACCTATCACGAGCAGTACTTC.

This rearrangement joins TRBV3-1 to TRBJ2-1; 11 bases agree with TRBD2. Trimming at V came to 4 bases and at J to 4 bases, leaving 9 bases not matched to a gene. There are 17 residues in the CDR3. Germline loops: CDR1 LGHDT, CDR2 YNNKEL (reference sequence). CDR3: CASSRQPTSGSYNEQFF. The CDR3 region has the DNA TGTGCCAGCAGCCGGCAACCCACTAGCGGGAGTTACAATGAGCAGTTCTTC.

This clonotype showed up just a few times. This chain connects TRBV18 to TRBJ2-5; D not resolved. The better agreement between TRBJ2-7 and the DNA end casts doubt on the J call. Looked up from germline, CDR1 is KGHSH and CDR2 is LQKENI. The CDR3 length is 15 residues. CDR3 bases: TGTGCCAGCTCACCGGGATCACCTGCCCCCTACGAGCAGTACTTC. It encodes CASSPGSPAPYEQYF.

CDR3 protein: CSASYRYEQYV. CDR3 in DNA: TGCAGTGCTAGTTACAGGTACGAGCAGTACGTC. The chain employs TRBV20-1 and TRBJ2-7; possibly TRBD1 for D (5 bases). The CDR3 is made up of 11 amino acids. The V end was cut by 3 bases, the J end by 4 bases, with 7 bases between. In germline, CDR1 is DFQATT, CDR2 SNEGSKA (reference sequence).

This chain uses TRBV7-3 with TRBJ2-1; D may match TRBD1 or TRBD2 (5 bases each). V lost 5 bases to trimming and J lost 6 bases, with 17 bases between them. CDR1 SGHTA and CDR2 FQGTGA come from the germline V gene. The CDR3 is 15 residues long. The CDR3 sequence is CASSPTGTLSNEQFF. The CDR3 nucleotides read TGTGCCAGCAGCCCCACCGGGACCCTCTCCAATGAGCAGTTCTTC.